The present TCR beta chain was sequenced within a study of blood T cell repertoires in COVID-19. Unmatched junction bases numbered 5, after V lost 4 bases and J lost 4 bases. CDR1 SGHKS and CDR2 YYEKEE come from the germline V gene (reference sequence). The CDR3 totals 14 residues. Per the original data handling: The assay estimated nucleated cells by amplifying reference gene primers. Assay: immunoSEQ multiplex PCR; the TCRdb copy retains only in-frame clones and omits some. That table supplies the V and J calls and clone size; D and trimming were determined from the DNA. The sample lists more than 95,000 clones; roughly 85% were seen once.

Input material: peripheral blood. This chain links TRBV5-5 with TRBJ2-1; TRBD2 matches 7 bases. The receptor was isolated from a woman older than 75 with COVID-19, enrolled during active disease. This chain's CDR3 is CASSAGLTYNEQFF. The CDR3 nucleotides read TGTGCCAGCAGCGCGGGACTAACATACAATGAGCAGTTCTTC.